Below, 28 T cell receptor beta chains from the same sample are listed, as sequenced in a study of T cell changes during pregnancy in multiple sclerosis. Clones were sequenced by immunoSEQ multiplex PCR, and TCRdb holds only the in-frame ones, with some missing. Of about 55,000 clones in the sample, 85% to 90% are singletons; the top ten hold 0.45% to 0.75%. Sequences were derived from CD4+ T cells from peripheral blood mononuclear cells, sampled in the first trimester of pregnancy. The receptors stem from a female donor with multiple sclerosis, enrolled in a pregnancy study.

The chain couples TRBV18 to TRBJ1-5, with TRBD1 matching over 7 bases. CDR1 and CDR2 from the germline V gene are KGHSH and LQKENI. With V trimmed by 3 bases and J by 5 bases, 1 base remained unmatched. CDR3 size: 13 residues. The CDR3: CASSPDRYQPQHF. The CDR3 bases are TGTGCCAGCTCACCGGACAGGTATCAGCCCCAGCATTTT.

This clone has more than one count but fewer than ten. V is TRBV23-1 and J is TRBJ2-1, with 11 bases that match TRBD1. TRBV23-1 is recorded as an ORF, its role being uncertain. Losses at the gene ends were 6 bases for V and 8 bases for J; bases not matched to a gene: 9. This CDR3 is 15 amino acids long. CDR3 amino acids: CASSNRDRGDDEQFF. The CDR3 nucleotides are TGCGCCAGCAGCAACCGGGACAGGGGGGACGATGAGCAGTTCTTC.

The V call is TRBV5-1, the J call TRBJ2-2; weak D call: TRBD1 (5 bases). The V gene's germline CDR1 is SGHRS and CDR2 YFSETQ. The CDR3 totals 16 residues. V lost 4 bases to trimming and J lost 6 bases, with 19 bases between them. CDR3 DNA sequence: TGCGCCAGCAGCCCCCCCCCGCGGCAGGGATCCGGGGAGCTGTTTTTT. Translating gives CASSPPPRQGSGELFF.

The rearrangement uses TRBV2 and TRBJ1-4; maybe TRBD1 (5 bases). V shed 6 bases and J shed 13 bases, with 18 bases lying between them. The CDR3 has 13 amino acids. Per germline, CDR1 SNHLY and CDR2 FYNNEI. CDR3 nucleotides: TGTGCCAGCAGGCCAACACAGGCCTCCGGACTGTTTTTT. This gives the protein CASRPTQASGLFF. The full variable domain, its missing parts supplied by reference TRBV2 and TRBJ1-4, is EPEVTQTPSHQVTQMGQEVILRCVPISNHLYFYWYRQILGQKVEFLVSFYNNEISEKSEIFDDQFSVERPDGSNFTLKIRSTKLEDSAMYFCASRPTQASGLFFGSGTQLSVL.

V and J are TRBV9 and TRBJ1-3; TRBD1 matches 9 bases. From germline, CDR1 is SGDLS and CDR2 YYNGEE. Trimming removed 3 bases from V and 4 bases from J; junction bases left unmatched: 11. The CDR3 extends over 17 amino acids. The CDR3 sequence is CASSAVSGTGLGNTIYF. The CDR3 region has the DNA TGTGCCAGCAGCGCGGTTTCCGGGACAGGGCTCGGAAACACCATATATTTT.

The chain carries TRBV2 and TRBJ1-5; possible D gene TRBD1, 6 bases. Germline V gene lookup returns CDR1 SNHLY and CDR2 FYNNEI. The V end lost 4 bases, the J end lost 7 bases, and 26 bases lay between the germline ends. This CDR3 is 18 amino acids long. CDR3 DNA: TGTGCCAGCAGTGTCCCAGCCTCAGGGGCGCCCGGGGCCCAGCCCCAGCATTTT. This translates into CASSVPASGAPGAQPQHF. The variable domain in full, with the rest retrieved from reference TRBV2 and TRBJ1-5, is EPEVTQTPSHQVTQMGQEVILRCVPISNHLYFYWYRQILGQKVEFLVSFYNNEISEKSEIFDDQFSVERPDGSNFTLKIRSTKLEDSAMYFCASSVPASGAPGAQPQHFGDGTRLSIL.

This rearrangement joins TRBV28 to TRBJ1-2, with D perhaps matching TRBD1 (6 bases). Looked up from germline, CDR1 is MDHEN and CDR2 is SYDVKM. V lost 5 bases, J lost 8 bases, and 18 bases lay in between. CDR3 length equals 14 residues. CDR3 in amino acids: CASSQGPRGGGYTF. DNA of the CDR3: TGTGCCAGCAGTCAGGGGCCGCGGGGAGGGGGCTACACCTTC.

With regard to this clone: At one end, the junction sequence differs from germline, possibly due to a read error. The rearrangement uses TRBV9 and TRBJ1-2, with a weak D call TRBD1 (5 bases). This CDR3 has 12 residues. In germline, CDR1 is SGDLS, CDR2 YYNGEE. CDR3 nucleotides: TGTGCCAGCAGCGTAGAGGGGATTGGCGTGTCGTTC. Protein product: CASSVEGIGVSF.

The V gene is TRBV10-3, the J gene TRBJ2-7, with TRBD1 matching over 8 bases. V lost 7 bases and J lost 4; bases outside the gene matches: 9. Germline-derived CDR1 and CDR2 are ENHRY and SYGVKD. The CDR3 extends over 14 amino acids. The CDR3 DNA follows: TGTGCCATCAATAATAGGACAGGGAAATACGAGCAGTACTTC. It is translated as CAINNRTGKYEQYF.

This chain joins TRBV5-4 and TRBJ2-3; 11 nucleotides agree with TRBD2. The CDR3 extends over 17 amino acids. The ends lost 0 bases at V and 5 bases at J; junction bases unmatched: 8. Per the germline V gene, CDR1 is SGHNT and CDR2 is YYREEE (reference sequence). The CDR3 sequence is CASSLGLRLAGIDTQYF. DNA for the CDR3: TGTGCCAGCAGCTTGGGACTACGACTAGCGGGGATAGATACGCAGTATTTT.

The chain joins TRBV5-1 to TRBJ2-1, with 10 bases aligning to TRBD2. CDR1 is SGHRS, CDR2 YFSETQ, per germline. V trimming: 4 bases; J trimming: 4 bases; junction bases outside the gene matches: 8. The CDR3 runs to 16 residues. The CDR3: CASSPGAGGVYNEQFF. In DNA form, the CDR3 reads TGCGCCAGCAGCCCGGGAGCGGGGGGGGTTTACAATGAGCAGTTCTTC.

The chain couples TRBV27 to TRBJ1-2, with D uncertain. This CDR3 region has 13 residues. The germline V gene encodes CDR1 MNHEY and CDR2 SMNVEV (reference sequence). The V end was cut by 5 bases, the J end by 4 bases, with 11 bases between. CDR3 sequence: CASSADWGYGYTF. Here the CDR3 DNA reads TGTGCCAGCAGTGCGGACTGGGGCTATGGCTACACCTTC.

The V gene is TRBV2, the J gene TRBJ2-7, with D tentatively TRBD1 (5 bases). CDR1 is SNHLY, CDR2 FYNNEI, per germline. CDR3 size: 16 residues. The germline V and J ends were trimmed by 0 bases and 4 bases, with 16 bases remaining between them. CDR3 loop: CASSEALGQGVYEQYF. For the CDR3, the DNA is TGTGCCAGCAGTGAAGCGCTTGGGCAGGGCGTGTACGAGCAGTACTTC.

The CDR3 DNA follows: TGCGCCAGCAGCTTGGCACAGGGGAACACTGAAGCTTTCTTT. Translated, it gives CASSLAQGNTEAFF. This chain connects TRBV5-1 to TRBJ1-1; perhaps TRBD1 as D (6 bases). The CDR3 is 14 amino acids. The ends were cut back, 0 bases at V and 1 base at J, with 7 bases in the middle. Germline values: CDR1 SGHRS, CDR2 YFSETQ.

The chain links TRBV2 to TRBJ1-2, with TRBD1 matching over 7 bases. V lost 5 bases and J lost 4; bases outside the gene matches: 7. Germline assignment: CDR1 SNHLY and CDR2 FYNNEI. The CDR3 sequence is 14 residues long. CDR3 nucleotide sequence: TGTGCCAGCAGTCAAAGGCGGGACAGCTATGGCTACACCTTC. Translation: CASSQRRDSYGYTF. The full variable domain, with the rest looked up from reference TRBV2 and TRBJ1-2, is EPEVTQTPSHQVTQMGQEVILRCVPISNHLYFYWYRQILGQKVEFLVSFYNNEISEKSEIFDDQFSVERPDGSNFTLKIRSTKLEDSAMYFCASSQRRDSYGYTFGSGTRLTVV.

CDR3 DNA sequence: TGTGCCAGCAGCCCGCTGACAGGGGGCACAGATACGCAGTATTTT. Its protein product is CASSPLTGGTDTQYF. The chain links TRBV5-6 to TRBJ2-3, with 8 bases fitting TRBD1. The CDR3 length is 15 residues. V shed 4 bases, J shed 1 base, and the junction held 5 bases outside the gene matches. From germline, CDR1 is SGHDT and CDR2 YYEEEE. Filled out from reference TRBV5-6 and TRBJ2-3, the complete variable domain reads DAGVTQSPTHLIKTRGQQVTLRCSPKSGHDTVSWYQQALGQGPQFIFQYYEEEERQRGNFPDRFSGHQFPNYSSELNVNALLLGDSALYLCASSPLTGGTDTQYFGPGTRLTVL.

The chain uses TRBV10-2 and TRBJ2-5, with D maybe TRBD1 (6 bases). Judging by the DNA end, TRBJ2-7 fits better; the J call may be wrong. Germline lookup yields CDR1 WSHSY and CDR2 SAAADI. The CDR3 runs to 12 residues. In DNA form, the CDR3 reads TGCGCCAGCATGGGCAGGGGTTACGAGCAGTACTTC. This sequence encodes CASMGRGYEQYF.

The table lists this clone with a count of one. The CDR3 sequence: CASSQDPVTDTQYF. In DNA, the CDR3 is TGTGCCAGCAGCCAAGATCCCGTCACAGATACGCAGTATTTT. The rearrangement links TRBV4-2 to TRBJ2-3; no clear D gene. The CDR3 is made up of 14 amino acids. CDR1 and CDR2 (germline): LGHNA, YNFKEQ. The V end lost 0 bases, the J end lost 2 bases, and 6 bases lay between the germline ends.

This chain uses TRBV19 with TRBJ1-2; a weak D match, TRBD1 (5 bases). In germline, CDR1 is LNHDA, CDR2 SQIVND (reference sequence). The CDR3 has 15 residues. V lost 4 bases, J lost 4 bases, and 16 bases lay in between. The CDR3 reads CASSSAGRKIYGYTF. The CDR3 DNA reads TGTGCCAGTAGTAGTGCAGGGCGTAAAATCTATGGCTACACCTTC. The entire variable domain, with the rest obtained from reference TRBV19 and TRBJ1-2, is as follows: DGGITQSPKYLFRKEGQNVTLSCEQNLNHDAMYWYRQDPGQGLRLIYYSQIVNDFQKGDIAEGYSVSREKKESFPLTVTSAQKNPTAFYLCASSSAGRKIYGYTFGSGTRLTVV.

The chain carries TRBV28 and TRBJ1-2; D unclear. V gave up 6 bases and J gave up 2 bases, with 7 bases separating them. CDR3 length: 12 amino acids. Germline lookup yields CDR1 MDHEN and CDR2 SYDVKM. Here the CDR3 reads CASSPQNYGYTF. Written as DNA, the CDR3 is TGTGCCAGCAGCCCGCAGAACTATGGCTACACCTTC.

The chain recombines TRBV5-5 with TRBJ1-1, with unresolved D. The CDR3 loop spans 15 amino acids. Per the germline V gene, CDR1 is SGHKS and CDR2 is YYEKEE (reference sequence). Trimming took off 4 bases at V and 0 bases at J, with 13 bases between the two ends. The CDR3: CASSARSEMNTEAFF. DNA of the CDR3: TGTGCCAGCAGCGCCCGGAGTGAGATGAACACTGAAGCTTTCTTT.

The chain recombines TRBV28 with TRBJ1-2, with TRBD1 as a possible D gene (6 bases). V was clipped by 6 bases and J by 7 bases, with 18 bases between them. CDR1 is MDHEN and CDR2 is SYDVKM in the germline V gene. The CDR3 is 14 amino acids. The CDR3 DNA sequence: TGTGCCAGCAGCACGGGGACACTCAGGGGTGGCTACACCTTC. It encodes CASSTGTLRGGYTF.

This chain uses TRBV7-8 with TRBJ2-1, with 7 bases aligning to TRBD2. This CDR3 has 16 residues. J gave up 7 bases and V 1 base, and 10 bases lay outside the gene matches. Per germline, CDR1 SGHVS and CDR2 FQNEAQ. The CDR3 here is CASSLGPVAGGNEQFF. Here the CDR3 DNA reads TGTGCCAGCAGCTTAGGTCCTGTAGCGGGCGGGAATGAGCAGTTCTTC.

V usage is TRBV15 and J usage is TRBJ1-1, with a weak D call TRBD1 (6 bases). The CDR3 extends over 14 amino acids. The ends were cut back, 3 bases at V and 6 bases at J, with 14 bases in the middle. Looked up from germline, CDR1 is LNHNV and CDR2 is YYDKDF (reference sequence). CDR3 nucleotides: TGTGCCACCAGCAGCTTACAGGGTTACCCTGAAGCTTTCTTT. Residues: CATSSLQGYPEAFF.

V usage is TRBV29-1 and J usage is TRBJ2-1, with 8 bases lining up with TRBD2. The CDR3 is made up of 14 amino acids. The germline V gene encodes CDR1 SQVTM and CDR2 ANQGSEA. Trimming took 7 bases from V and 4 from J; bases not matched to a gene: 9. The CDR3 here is CSARRLAGYNEQFF. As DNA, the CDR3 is TGCAGCGCCCGTCGGCTAGCGGGTTACAATGAGCAGTTCTTC.

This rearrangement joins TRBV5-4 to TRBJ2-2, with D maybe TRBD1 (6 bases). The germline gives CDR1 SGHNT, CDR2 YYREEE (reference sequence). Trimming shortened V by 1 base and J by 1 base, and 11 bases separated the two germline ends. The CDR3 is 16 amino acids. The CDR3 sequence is CASSLIRGRNTGELFF. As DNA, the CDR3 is TGTGCCAGCAGCTTGATCAGGGGTAGGAACACCGGGGAGCTGTTTTTT.

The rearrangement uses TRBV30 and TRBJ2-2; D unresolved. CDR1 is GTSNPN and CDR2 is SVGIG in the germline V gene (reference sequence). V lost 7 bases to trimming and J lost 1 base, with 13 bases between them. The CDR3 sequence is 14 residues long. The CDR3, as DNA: TGTGCCTCACCAATCCGCGGGAACACCGGGGAGCTGTTTTTT. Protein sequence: CASPIRGNTGELFF.

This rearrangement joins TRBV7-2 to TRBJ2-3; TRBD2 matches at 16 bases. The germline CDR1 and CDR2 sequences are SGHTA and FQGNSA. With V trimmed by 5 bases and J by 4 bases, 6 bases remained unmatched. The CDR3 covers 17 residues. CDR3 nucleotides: TGTGCCAGCAGCCCGGGGACTAGCGGGGGGGCTGCAGATACGCAGTATTTT. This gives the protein CASSPGTSGGAADTQYF.